This T cell receptor beta chain originates from a study of cytomegalovirus exposure and HLA in healthy donors. Both 60 Vbeta primers and 13 Jbeta primers went into the PCR. Here immunoSEQ multiplex PCR was the method, and the copy in TCRdb shows in-frame clones only, minus some. Of approximately 94,000 clones listed, 60% to 85% are singletons. To note about this clone: Its target is unknown.

Study outcomes and limitations: Only CMV serostatus was available as immune exposure information. In a later analysis, parvovirus B19, influenza, CMV and Epstein-Barr virus appeared linked to several top co-occurrence clusters. It was reported that TCR beta sequences correctly inferred the HLA-A and HLA-B alleles for most subjects. What was likely a sequencing artifact was a cluster of highly shared sequence variants.

The CDR3 runs to 14 residues. Germline CDR1 is LNHDA and CDR2 is SQIVND (reference sequence). Between the trimmed V and J ends, which lost 0 bases and 4 bases, there was a span of 9 bases. Sequencing input: PBMCs. J is TRBJ1-1 and V is TRBV19; D remains unclear. The sequence was obtained from a man aged 25-40 years in good health and CMV-seropositive. This CDR3 reads CASSIDLVATEAFF. CDR3 nucleotide sequence: TGTGCCAGTAGTATAGATCTAGTGGCCACTGAAGCTTTCTTT. The entire variable domain, with the rest obtained from reference TRBV19 and TRBJ1-1, is as follows: DGGITQSPKYLFRKEGQNVTLSCEQNLNHDAMYWYRQDPGQGLRLIYYSQIVNDFQKGDIAEGYSVSREKKESFPLTVTSAQKNPTAFYLCASSIDLVATEAFFGQGTRLTVV.